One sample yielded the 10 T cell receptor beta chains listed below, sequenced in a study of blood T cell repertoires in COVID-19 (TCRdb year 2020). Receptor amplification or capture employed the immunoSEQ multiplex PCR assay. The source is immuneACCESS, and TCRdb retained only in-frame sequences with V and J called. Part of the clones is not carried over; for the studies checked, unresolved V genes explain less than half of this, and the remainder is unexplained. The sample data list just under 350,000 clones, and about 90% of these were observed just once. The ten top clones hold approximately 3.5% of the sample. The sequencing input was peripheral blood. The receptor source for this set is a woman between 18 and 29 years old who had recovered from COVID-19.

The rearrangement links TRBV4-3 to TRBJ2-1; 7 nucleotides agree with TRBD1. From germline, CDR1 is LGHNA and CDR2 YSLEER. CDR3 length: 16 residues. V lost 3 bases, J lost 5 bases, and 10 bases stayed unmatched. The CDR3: CASSQSSRDRHNEQFF. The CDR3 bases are TGCGCCAGCAGCCAGTCGTCCAGGGACAGACACAATGAGCAGTTCTTC.

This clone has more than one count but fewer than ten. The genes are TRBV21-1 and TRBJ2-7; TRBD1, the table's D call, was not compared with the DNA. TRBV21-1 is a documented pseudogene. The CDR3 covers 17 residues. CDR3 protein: CASSGTAGGGQPYEQYV. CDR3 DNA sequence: TGTGCCAGCAGCGGGACGGCAGGGGGAGGACAGCCCTACGAGCAGTACGTC.

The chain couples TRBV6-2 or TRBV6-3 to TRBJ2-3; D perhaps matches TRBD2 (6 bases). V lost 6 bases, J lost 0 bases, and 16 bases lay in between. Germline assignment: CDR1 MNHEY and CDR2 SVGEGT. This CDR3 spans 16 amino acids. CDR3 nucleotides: TGTGCCAGCAGCCGCCGGGACTTAACTAGCACAGATACGCAGTATTTT. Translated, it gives CASSRRDLTSTDTQYF.

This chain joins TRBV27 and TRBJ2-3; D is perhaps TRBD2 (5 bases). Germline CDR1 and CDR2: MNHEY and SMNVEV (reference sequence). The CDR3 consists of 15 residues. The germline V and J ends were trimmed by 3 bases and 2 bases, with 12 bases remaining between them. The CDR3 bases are TGTGCCAGCAGTTTCGGCGGGTCAAACACAGATACGCAGTATTTT. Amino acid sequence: CASSFGGSNTDTQYF.

The CDR3 here is CASNGRGQGRNQPQHF. CDR3 in DNA: TGTGCCAGTAACGGGCGGGGACAGGGTAGAAATCAGCCCCAGCATTTT. The chain carries TRBV19 and TRBJ1-5; 9 bases line up with TRBD1. After removal of 7 bases from V and 4 bases from J, the junction contained 11 bases not matched to a gene. Germline values: CDR1 LNHDA, CDR2 SQIVND (reference sequence). CDR3 size: 16 residues.

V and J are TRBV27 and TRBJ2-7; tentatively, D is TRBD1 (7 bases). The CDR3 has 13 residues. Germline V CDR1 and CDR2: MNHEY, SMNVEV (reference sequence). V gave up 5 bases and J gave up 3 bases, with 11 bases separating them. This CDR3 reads CASSPGGHYEQYV. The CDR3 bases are TGTGCCAGCAGTCCAGGGGGGCACTACGAGCAGTACGTC.

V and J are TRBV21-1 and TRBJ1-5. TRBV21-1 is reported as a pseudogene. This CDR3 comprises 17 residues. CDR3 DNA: TGTGCCAGCAGCAAACGGGCGGGACCTTATAGCAATCAGCCCCAGCATTTT. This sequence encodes CASSKRAGPYSNQPQHF.

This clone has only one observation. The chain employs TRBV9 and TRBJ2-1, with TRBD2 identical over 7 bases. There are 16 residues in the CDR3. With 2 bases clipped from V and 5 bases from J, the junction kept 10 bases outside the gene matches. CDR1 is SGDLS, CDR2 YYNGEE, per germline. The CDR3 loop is CASSVGGSLGHNEQFF. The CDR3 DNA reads TGTGCCAGCAGCGTCGGCGGGAGCTTGGGCCACAATGAGCAGTTCTTC.

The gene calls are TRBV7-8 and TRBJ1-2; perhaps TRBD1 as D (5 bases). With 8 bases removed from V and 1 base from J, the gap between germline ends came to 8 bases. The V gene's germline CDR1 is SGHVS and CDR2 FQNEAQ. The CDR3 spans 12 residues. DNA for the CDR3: TGTGCCAGCCTGGACATTAACTATGGCTACACCTTC. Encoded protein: CASLDINYGYTF.

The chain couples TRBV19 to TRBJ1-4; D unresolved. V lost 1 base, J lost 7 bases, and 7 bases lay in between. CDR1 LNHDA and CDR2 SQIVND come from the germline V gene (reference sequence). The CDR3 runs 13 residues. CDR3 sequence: CASSIGLGEKLFF. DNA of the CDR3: TGTGCCAGTAGTATAGGTCTAGGTGAAAAACTGTTTTTT.